The 25 T cell receptor beta chains given below trace back to one sample, sequenced in a study of T cells after yellow fever vaccination. MiXCR was run by TCRdb on the 5' RACE reads, yielding one entry per CDR3 protein. The sample lists some 600,000 distinct CDR3 sequences; about a sixth were seen once. Sequencing was performed on PBMCs, taken around 5 days after the first yellow fever vaccination. The receptors originated from a man aged 18 to 30 who received the YFV17D yellow fever vaccine.

The CDR3 DNA sequence: TGTGCCACCAGCAGGACAGTTCACAGATCCTATAATTCACCCCTCCACTTT. It yields the protein CATSRTVHRSYNSPLHF. The chain uses TRBV15 and TRBJ1-6; tentatively, D is TRBD1 (5 bases). CDR1 and CDR2 (germline): LNHNV, YYDKDF (reference sequence). Trimming removed 3 bases from V and 1 base from J, with 13 bases in between. The length of the CDR3 is 17 residues.

This clonotype has a handful of counts. The rearrangement joins TRBV29-1 to TRBJ1-2; D call uncertain. The CDR3 runs to 14 residues. V shed 6 bases and J shed 4 bases, with 18 bases lying between them. CDR1 and CDR2 from the germline V gene are SQVTM and ANQGSEA. The CDR3 sequence is CSVPGGISLYGYTF. In DNA form, the CDR3 reads TGCAGCGTCCCAGGCGGCATCTCACTCTATGGCTACACCTTC.

The J gene is TRBJ2-7, the V gene TRBV6-5; 11 bases align to TRBD2. V shed 0 bases, J shed 12 bases, and the junction held 7 bases outside the gene matches. This CDR3 region has 14 residues. CDR1 is MNHEY, CDR2 SVGAGI, per germline. In DNA form, the CDR3 reads TGTGCCAGCAGTTACTCGGTTAGCGGGGGGGCCGTGTACGTC. Its protein is CASSYSVSGGAVYV.

This clonotype was observed a handful of times. The rearrangement uses TRBV27 and TRBJ1-3; D gene uncertain. This CDR3 region has 14 residues. Germline lookup yields CDR1 MNHEY and CDR2 SMNVEV (reference sequence). V was cut by 6 bases and J by 0 bases, with 9 bases left in between. For the CDR3, the DNA is TGTGCCAGCAGAGACGGAGTCTCTGGAAACACCATATATTTT. Its translation: CASRDGVSGNTIYF.

The chain recombines TRBV18 with TRBJ1-1; TRBD1 matches 7 bases. Germline CDR1 KGHSH, CDR2 LQKENI. Trimming removed 3 bases from V and 8 bases from J; junction bases left unmatched: 3. The CDR3 consists of 12 residues. CDR3 coding DNA: TGTGCCAGCTCACCGCGACAGGGAGAAGCTTTCTTT. Protein product: CASSPRQGEAFF.

This clonotype was seen repeatedly, ten times or more. The gene calls are TRBV6-2 or TRBV6-3 and TRBJ2-1; D perhaps matches TRBD1 (6 bases). Germline CDR1 and CDR2: MNHEY and SVGEGT. This CDR3 region has 15 residues. V lost 2 bases to trimming and J lost 7 bases, with 15 bases between them. The CDR3 region has the DNA TGTGCCAGCAGTTACACGCGACAGGCTTGGAATGAGCAGTTCTTC. This gives the protein CASSYTRQAWNEQFF.

The chain couples TRBV5-1 to TRBJ2-3, with a weak D call TRBD2 (5 bases). V was pared by 5 bases and J by 0 bases, with 13 bases between. This CDR3 is 15 amino acids long. Germline V gene lookup returns CDR1 SGHRS and CDR2 YFSETQ. The CDR3 bases are TGCGCCAGCAGAGACGGGGTTGCAAGCACAGATACGCAGTATTTT. Translating gives CASRDGVASTDTQYF.

The chain employs TRBV6-4 and TRBJ1-1; D possibly corresponds to TRBD1 (5 bases). The V end lost 11 bases, the J end lost 7 bases, and 29 bases lay between the germline ends. The CDR3 covers 16 residues. Looked up from germline, CDR1 is MRHNA and CDR2 is SNTAGT. CDR3 in amino acids: CAPPGQSGGSCREAFF. CDR3 DNA sequence: TGTGCCCCCCCAGGACAATCGGGGGGAAGTTGTCGTGAAGCTTTCTTT.

This clonotype was detected ten times or more. V gene TRBV20-1 combines with J gene TRBJ2-3, with D uncertain. Looked up from germline, CDR1 is DFQATT and CDR2 is SNEGSKA (reference sequence). Trimming removed 3 bases from V and 3 bases from J, with 7 bases in between. The CDR3 length is 12 residues. The CDR3 sequence is CSASLVTDTQYF. The CDR3 DNA is TGCAGTGCTAGTCTTGTAACAGATACGCAGTATTTT.

This clonotype was seen a few times. V usage is TRBV10-3 and J usage is TRBJ2-3; TRBD2 matches at 10 bases. Germline V gene sequence: CDR1 ENHRY, CDR2 SYGVKD. The CDR3 consists of 16 residues. V shed 3 bases, J shed 8 bases, and the junction held 11 bases outside the gene matches. CDR3 DNA sequence: TGTGCCATCAGTGATTCTACTAGCGGGGTGGGTCTTACGCAGTATTTT. Translating gives CAISDSTSGVGLTQYF.

This clonotype has more than one count but fewer than ten. The rearrangement uses TRBV7-9 and TRBJ2-1, with D possibly being TRBD1 (5 bases). V lost 5 bases, J lost 1 base, and 15 bases lay in between. The germline V gene encodes CDR1 SEHNR and CDR2 FQNEAQ (reference sequence). The CDR3 totals 16 residues. Here the CDR3 reads CASSPPTGRSYNEQFF. CDR3 DNA: TGTGCCAGCAGCCCCCCTACAGGTAGATCCTACAATGAGCAGTTCTTC.

CDR3: CASRLLELGELFF. The CDR3 region has the DNA TGCGCCAGCAGACTCCTAGAACTCGGGGAGCTGTTTTTT. The chain combines TRBV5-1 with TRBJ2-2; no reliable D call. The V gene's germline CDR1 is SGHRS and CDR2 YFSETQ. The CDR3 contains 13 residues. Trimming removed 5 bases from V and 7 bases from J, with 12 bases in between.

This clonotype has just a few counts. The chain joins TRBV6-2 or TRBV6-3 to TRBJ2-3, with D tentatively TRBD2 (6 bases). V lost 6 bases and J 0 bases, leaving 13 bases between the germline ends. Germline loops: CDR1 MNHEY, CDR2 SVGEGT. This CDR3 has 15 amino acids. The CDR3 bases are TGTGCCAGCAGCATATTCGGGACTAGCACAGATACGCAGTATTTT. It is translated as CASSIFGTSTDTQYF.

There are a few counts of this clonotype. This chain connects TRBV20-1 to TRBJ1-4; 10 nucleotides match TRBD1. J was trimmed by 8 bases and V by 6 bases; bases with no gene match: 6. The V gene's germline CDR1 is DFQATT and CDR2 SNEGSKA (reference sequence). The CDR3 covers 13 residues. The CDR3 region has the DNA TGCAGTGCAACTAGACAGGGGGCGGAAAAACTGTTTTTT. It specifies CSATRQGAEKLFF.

This chain uses TRBV6-5 with TRBJ1-5; a possible D gene is TRBD1 (6 bases). Trimming stripped 4 bases from V and 0 bases from J, with 16 bases between. The CDR3 length is 17 residues. Per the germline V gene, CDR1 is MNHEY and CDR2 is SVGAGI. Here the CDR3 DNA reads TGTGCCAGCAGTTCTACAGGGATGGTCTTTAGCAATCAGCCCCAGCATTTT. It is translated as CASSSTGMVFSNQPQHF.

In its sample, this clonotype was seen a few times. The chain uses TRBV20-1 and TRBJ2-5; 7 bases agree with TRBD2. The CDR3 is 14 residues long. The germline gives CDR1 DFQATT, CDR2 SNEGSKA (reference sequence). V was clipped by 4 bases and J by 4 bases; unmatched bases: 9. Here the CDR3 reads CSAKKAGRVETQYF. The CDR3 DNA reads TGCAGTGCTAAGAAAGCGGGGCGGGTAGAGACCCAGTACTTC.

V and J are TRBV5-4 and TRBJ2-1, with D perhaps TRBD1 or TRBD2 (5 bases each). V lost 5 bases, J lost 4 bases, and 19 bases lay in between. Looked up from germline, CDR1 is SGHNT and CDR2 is YYREEE (reference sequence). This CDR3 is built from 16 residues. CDR3 DNA: TGTGCCAGCAGGAGGGGAGAGGAACCAGCTTACAATGAGCAGTTCTTC. Its protein product is CASRRGEEPAYNEQFF.

The chain combines TRBV6-2 or TRBV6-3 with TRBJ2-7, with a weak D call TRBD1 (6 bases). This CDR3 has 14 residues. Germline V CDR1 and CDR2: MNHEY, SVGEGT. V lost 8 bases and J lost 7, with 21 bases in between. This CDR3 is CASRIRTEHREQYF. The CDR3 DNA sequence: TGTGCCAGCCGGATTCGGACAGAACATAGGGAGCAGTACTTC.

V gene TRBV11-1 combines with J gene TRBJ1-4; 10 bases line up with TRBD1. Germline-derived CDR1 and CDR2 are SGHAT and FQDESV (reference sequence). CDR3 length: 17 residues. The V and J ends lost 4 bases and 6 bases, in that order; junction bases with no gene match: 11. In DNA, the CDR3 is TGTGCCAGCAGCTCACCGGGACAGGGGAAGGGGCATGAAAAACTGTTTTTT. Protein: CASSSPGQGKGHEKLFF.

This clonotype was counted only a few times. V is TRBV4-3 and J is TRBJ2-7, with D perhaps being TRBD1 or TRBD2 (5 bases each). The CDR3 extends over 17 amino acids. Germline CDR1 and CDR2: LGHNA and YSLEER. V lost 0 bases and J lost 0, with 15 bases in between. DNA of the CDR3: TGCGCCAGCAGCCAAGACGGGTGGAAGGGGAGCTCCTACGAGCAGTACGTC. This encodes CASSQDGWKGSSYEQYV.

The chain couples TRBV7-9 to TRBJ1-1; 10 bases are a match to TRBD1. Per germline, CDR1 SEHNR and CDR2 FQNEAQ (reference sequence). The CDR3 consists of 16 residues. V lost 5 bases and J lost 4; bases outside the gene matches: 10. This chain's CDR3 is CASSRGQGIRSTEAFF. The CDR3 bases are TGTGCCAGCAGCCGGGGACAGGGGATTCGGTCCACTGAAGCTTTCTTT.

About this clonotype itself: A read error may account for a junction end that differs from germline. The chain carries TRBV20-1 and TRBJ2-1; TRBD2 aligns across 7 bases. The CDR3 sequence is 16 residues long. Germline V gene sequence: CDR1 DFQATT, CDR2 SNEGSKA (reference sequence). The CDR3 coding sequence is TGCAGTGTTAGATGGTCTCAGCGGGGAGCTTACAATGAGCAGTTCTTC. Amino acid sequence: CSVRWSQRGAYNEQFF.

This clonotype has more than one count but fewer than ten. The chain is built from TRBV7-9 and TRBJ2-7; 11 bases align to TRBD1. The length of the CDR3 is 15 residues. CDR1 is SEHNR and CDR2 is FQNEAQ in the germline V gene (reference sequence). Losses at the gene ends were 2 bases for V and 5 bases for J; bases not matched to a gene: 5. CDR3 DNA: TGTGCCAGCAGCTTACGTGGACAGGGGGCAGACGAGCAGTACTTC. It encodes CASSLRGQGADEQYF.

This clonotype was counted a single time. This rearrangement joins TRBV2 to TRBJ1-2; D is unclear. CDR3 length: 14 residues. V shed 8 bases and J shed 2 bases, with 15 bases lying between them. Germline V CDR1 and CDR2: SNHLY, FYNNEI. The DNA of the CDR3 is TGTGCCAGCGGTTCAGATAGGGAAAACTATGGCTACACCTTC. Translated: CASGSDRENYGYTF.

The table lists this clonotype with a few counts. V and J are TRBV18 and TRBJ2-2; D is unclear. Germline CDR1 reads KGHSH; CDR2 reads LQKENI. This CDR3 comprises 15 residues. Between the trimmed V and J ends, which lost 6 bases and 0 bases, there was a span of 11 bases. The CDR3 is CASSSAGPNTGELFF. The DNA for the CDR3 is TGTGCCAGCTCCTCAGCAGGTCCGAACACCGGGGAGCTGTTTTTT. Using reference TRBV18 and TRBJ2-2 for the parts outside the CDR3, the full variable domain is NAGVMQNPRHLVRRRGQEARLRCSPMKGHSHVYWYRQLPEEGLKFMVYLQKENIIDESGMPKERFSAEFPKEGPSILRIQQVVRGDSAAYFCASSSAGPNTGELFFGEGSRLTVL.